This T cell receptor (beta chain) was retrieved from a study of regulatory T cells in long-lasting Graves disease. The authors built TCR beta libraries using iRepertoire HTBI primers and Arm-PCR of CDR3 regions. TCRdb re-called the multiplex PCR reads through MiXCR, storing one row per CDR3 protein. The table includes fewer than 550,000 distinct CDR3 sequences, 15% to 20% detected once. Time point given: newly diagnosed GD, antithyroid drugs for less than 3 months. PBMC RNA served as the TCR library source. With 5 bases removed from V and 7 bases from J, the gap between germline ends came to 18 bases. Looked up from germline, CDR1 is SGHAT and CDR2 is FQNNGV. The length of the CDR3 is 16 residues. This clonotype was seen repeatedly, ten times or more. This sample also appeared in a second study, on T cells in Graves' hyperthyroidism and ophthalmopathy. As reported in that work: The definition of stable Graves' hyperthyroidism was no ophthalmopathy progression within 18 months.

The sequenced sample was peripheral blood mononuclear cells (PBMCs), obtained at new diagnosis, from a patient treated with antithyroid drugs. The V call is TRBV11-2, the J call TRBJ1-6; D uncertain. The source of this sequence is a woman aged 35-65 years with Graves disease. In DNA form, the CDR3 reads TGTGCCAGCAGCGACCGGGCCCTTTACTTGAATTCACCCCTCCACTTT. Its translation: CASSDRALYLNSPLHF.